Listed below are T cell receptor beta chains from one sample, sequenced in a study of cytomegalovirus exposure and HLA in healthy donors. Produced via immunoSEQ multiplex PCR; TCRdb's table is partial and in-frame only. The sample consists of roughly 33,000 clones, about 80% of them appearing once. The specimen was PBMCs. Every receptor here comes from a male donor in good health and CMV-seronegative. Each CDR3 is given with its conserved first and last residue. A D gene is named only where the DNA matches it firmly. Only part of the rows carry a size: once, few, many, or a class if the clone is expanded.

TRBV2	.	.	TRBJ1-5	CASRSNRNNQPQHF	TGTGCCAGCAGGTCAAACAGAAACAATCAGCCCCAGCATTTT
TRBV20-1	.	.	TRBJ2-2	CSASLRGELFF	TGCAGTGCTAGCCTCCGGGGGGAGCTGTTTTTT
TRBV29-1	.	TRBD1	TRBJ2-1	CSVAGTGAYNEQFF	TGCAGCGTTGCAGGGACAGGGGCCTACAATGAGCAGTTCTTC
TRBV6-5	.	TRBD1	TRBJ1-3	CASSRQGYSGNTIYF	TGTGCCAGCAGCCGACAGGGCTACTCTGGAAACACCATATATTTT
TRBV10-3	.	.	TRBJ1-5	CAIKDSPNQPQHF	TGTGCCATCAAAGACAGTCCCAATCAGCCCCAGCATTTT
TRBV5-5	once	.	TRBJ1-6	CASSLQGSRDSPLHF	TGTGCCAGCAGCTTACAGGGAAGTAGGGATTCACCCCTCCACTTT
TRBV5-6	.	.	TRBJ2-7	CASSFYSYEQYF	TGTGCCAGCAGTTTTTATTCCTACGAGCAGTACTTC
TRBV6-1	.	.	TRBJ1-1	CASSGRPRPDTEAFF	TGTGCCAGCAGTGGCCGACCGCGGCCAGACACTGAAGCTTTCTTT
TRBV9	once	TRBD1	TRBJ1-1	CASSVDRGMNTEAFF	TGTGCCAGCAGCGTGGACAGGGGAATGAACACTGAAGCTTTCTTT
TRBV7-9	.	.	TRBJ1-1	CASSLVQGNTEAFF	TGTGCCAGCAGCTTAGTACAGGGGAACACTGAAGCTTTCTTT
TRBV27	.	.	TRBJ1-1	CASSYSRFGTEAFF	TGTGCCAGCAGTTATAGTCGTTTTGGCACTGAAGCTTTCTTT
TRBV29-1	.	.	TRBJ1-1	CSAKPQGSTEAFF	TGCAGCGCCAAACCTCAGGGGAGCACTGAAGCTTTCTTT
TRBV4-2	.	.	TRBJ1-1	CASSLGSGLGNTEAFF	TGTGCCAGCAGCCTCGGATCGGGGTTGGGGAACACTGAAGCTTTCTTT
TRBV7-2	.	.	TRBJ2-7	CASSRGHREPYEQYF	TGTGCCAGCAGCCGAGGTCACAGGGAACCCTACGAGCAGTACTTC
TRBV9	.	TRBD1	TRBJ2-7	CASSASGGSHEQYF	TGTGCCAGCAGCGCGTCAGGGGGCTCGCACGAGCAGTACTTC
TRBV7-9	.	.	TRBJ1-2	CASSLWGEDYGYTF	TGTGCCAGCAGCTTGTGGGGGGAAGACTATGGCTACACCTTC
TRBV29-1	.	.	TRBJ1-2	CSVESGYGYTF	TGCAGCGTTGAATCAGGGTATGGCTACACCTTC
TRBV5-4	.	TRBD1	TRBJ1-6	CASSFRGNSPLHF	TGTGCCAGCAGCTTCAGGGGGAATTCACCCCTCCACTTT
TRBV5-1	.	TRBD1	TRBJ1-1	CASSLRQGRGNTEAFF	TGCGCCAGCAGCCTACGACAGGGAAGGGGGAACACTGAAGCTTTCTTT
TRBV27	once	.	TRBJ2-5	CASSRTGGETQYF	TGTGCCAGCAGTCGGACGGGCGGGGAGACCCAGTACTTC